These 13 T cell receptor beta chains were all obtained from the same sample, sequenced in a study of T-cell memory formation after mild COVID-19. TCRdb redid the calling of the 5' RACE reads with MiXCR, one entry per CDR3 protein. Of about 130,000 distinct CDR3 sequences listed, around 15% are singletons. The sequencing sample was made of PBMCs or a T cell subset sorted from them (not recorded which). The receptors were gathered from a man between 18 and 35 years old who had mild COVID-19 (a few samples of this study predate the infection). Cell type and time point are not known.

The chain links TRBV6-5 to TRBJ1-4; 10 nucleotides align to TRBD1. Looked up from germline, CDR1 is MNHEY and CDR2 is SVGAGI. With V trimmed by 6 bases and J by 6 bases, 10 bases remained unmatched. The CDR3 runs to 16 residues. The CDR3 region is CASRRTGGKWDEKLFF. Here the CDR3 DNA reads TGTGCCAGCAGACGGACAGGGGGTAAATGGGATGAAAAACTGTTTTTT.

This clonotype was picked up a small number of times. The chain carries TRBV7-9 and TRBJ2-3; D perhaps matches TRBD2 (5 bases). The germline V gene has CDR1 SEHNR and CDR2 FQNEAQ (reference sequence). V lost 6 bases, J lost 1 base, and 11 bases lay in between. The CDR3 consists of 14 residues. CDR3 DNA: TGTGCCAGCAGGCGAGCGGATGGCACAGATACGCAGTATTTT. Translating it yields CASRRADGTDTQYF.

This clonotype was observed a few times. The chain carries TRBV9 and TRBJ2-2, with D tentatively TRBD1 or TRBD2 (6 bases each). Trimming took 4 bases from V and 5 from J, leaving 18 bases between them. Germline V gene data show CDR1 as SGDLS and CDR2 as YYNGEE. This CDR3 is built from 16 residues. CDR3 nucleotide sequence: TGTGCCAGCAGCCGGGGGCTAGAAGGTTGGACCGGGGAGCTGTTTTTT. Encoded protein: CASSRGLEGWTGELFF. The entire variable domain, with the rest obtained from reference TRBV9 and TRBJ2-2, is as follows: DSGVTQTPKHLITATGQRVTLRCSPRSGDLSVYWYQQSLDQGLQFLIQYYNGEERAKGNILERFSAQQFPDLHSELNLSSLELGDSALYFCASSRGLEGWTGELFFGEGSRLTVL.

This clonotype was picked up a small number of times. The chain joins TRBV4-3 to TRBJ2-2; D is undetermined. This CDR3 contains 13 residues. Between the trimmed V and J ends, which lost 4 bases and 4 bases, there was a span of 7 bases. Germline CDR1 and CDR2: LGHNA and YSLEER. The CDR3 DNA reads as TGCGCCAGCAGCCGACGGTCCACCGGGGAGCTGTTTTTT. It is translated as CASSRRSTGELFF.

The chain is built from TRBV5-1 and TRBJ1-3; no clear D gene. Per the germline V gene, CDR1 is SGHRS and CDR2 is YFSETQ. This CDR3 spans 16 amino acids. V lost 0 bases and J 1 base, leaving 11 bases between the germline ends. CDR3 coding DNA: TGCGCCAGCAGCTTGGTAGGGTCGGTTTCTGGAAACACCATATATTTT. Translation gives CASSLVGSVSGNTIYF.

This clonotype was counted between two and nine times. The rearrangement uses TRBV6-5 and TRBJ2-3, with a weak D call TRBD1 (6 bases). Germline lookup yields CDR1 MNHEY and CDR2 SVGAGI. The CDR3 sequence is 18 residues long. Trimming shortened V by 4 bases and J by 2 bases, and 22 bases separated the two germline ends. The CDR3 region is CASSSGGLNFPYTDTQYF. The CDR3 DNA reads as TGTGCCAGCAGTTCTGGGGGCTTGAACTTCCCTTACACAGATACGCAGTATTTT.

In this sample, this clonotype turned up a few times. This chain uses TRBV28 with TRBJ2-7; the D gene is possibly TRBD2 (5 bases). The germline CDR1 and CDR2 sequences are MDHEN and SYDVKM. V was shortened by 7 bases and J by 6 bases, with 19 bases between the two germline ends. The CDR3 extends over 14 amino acids. CDR3 amino acids: CASTTTRGVGEQYV. The CDR3 DNA reads as TGTGCCAGCACCACAACCCGGGGAGTTGGCGAGCAGTACGTC.

The DNA of the CDR3 is TGTGCCAGCAGCGACCGGGACAGGCACACTGAAGCTTTCTTT. The encoded protein is CASSDRDRHTEAFF. J is TRBJ1-1 and V is TRBV12-3 or TRBV12-4; 8 bases agree with TRBD1. This CDR3 region has 14 residues. With 6 bases clipped from V and 3 bases from J, the junction kept 6 bases outside the gene matches.

There are a few counts of this clonotype. This rearrangement joins TRBV7-8 to TRBJ2-1; D unclear. V was trimmed by 5 bases and J by 6 bases, leaving 14 bases between them. Germline V gives CDR1 SGHVS, CDR2 FQNEAQ. This CDR3 is built from 14 residues. CDR3 nucleotide sequence: TGTGCCAGCAGCCCCCACCTCCAGGCCAATGAGCAGTTCTTC. Translated, it gives CASSPHLQANEQFF. The full variable domain, completed using reference TRBV7-8 and TRBJ2-1, is GAGVSQSPRYKVAKRGQDVALRCDPISGHVSLFWYQQALGQGPEFLTYFQNEAQLDKSGLPSDRFFAERPEGSVSTLKIQRTQQEDSAVYLCASSPHLQANEQFFGPGTRLTVL.

This clonotype has just a few counts. This sequence joins TRBV24-1 and TRBJ2-1; either TRBD1 or TRBD2 may supply D (5 bases each). Germline CDR1 KGHDR, CDR2 SFDVKD. V was pared by 1 base and J by 12 bases, with 21 bases between. The CDR3 runs 16 residues. CDR3 bases: TGTGCCACCAGTGATTTCGGGACCGGGCGAGCGGTTGGGCAGTTCTTC. It specifies CATSDFGTGRAVGQFF.

In this sample, this clonotype turned up a few times. The V call is TRBV11-2, the J call TRBJ1-1; no clear D. The ends were cut back, 1 base at V and 8 bases at J, with 17 bases in the middle. The CDR3 runs 15 residues. The V gene's germline CDR1 is SGHAT and CDR2 FQNNGV. CDR3 bases: TGTGCCAGCAGCTTAGGTTCGGCTCCCGACCGAGAAGCTTTCTTT. It codes for CASSLGSAPDREAFF. Supplemented by reference TRBV11-2 and TRBJ1-1, the full variable domain reads EAGVAQSPRYKIIEKRQSVAFWCNPISGHATLYWYQQILGQGPKLLIQFQNNGVVDDSQLPKDRFSAERLKGVDSTLKIQPAKLEDSAVYLCASSLGSAPDREAFFGQGTRLTVV.

The rearrangement uses TRBV7-2 and TRBJ1-1; D is possibly TRBD1 (6 bases). Trimming shortened V by 3 bases and J by 1 base, and 21 bases separated the two germline ends. Germline V lookup: CDR1 SGHTA, CDR2 FQGNSA. This CDR3 is 18 amino acids long. The CDR3 region is CASSFQTLRQAGNTEAFF. CDR3 coding DNA: TGTGCCAGCAGCTTCCAAACCCTACGACAGGCGGGGAACACTGAAGCTTTCTTT.

The chain combines TRBV18 with TRBJ2-3; D is ambiguous. Germline V gene data show CDR1 as KGHSH and CDR2 as LQKENI. V was trimmed by 5 bases and J by 4 bases, leaving 13 bases between them. This CDR3 comprises 14 residues. CDR3 nucleotides: TGTGCCAGCTCATCCGACCTCCGGGCAGATACGCAGTATTTT. Translated, it gives CASSSDLRADTQYF.